This T cell receptor (beta chain) was identified during a study of T cell responses to AZD1222 COVID-19 vaccine. Findings and limits, study-wide: Among vaccine-associated CD4 TCRs, coverage spanned spike, with dominance at 160-218 and 743-854.

The length of the CDR3 is 17 residues. Germline V gene sequence: CDR1 KGHSH, CDR2 LQKENI. The junction had 8 bases not matched to a gene; V was cut back by 4 bases and J by 0 bases. Produced via immunoSEQ multiplex PCR; TCRdb's table is partial and in-frame only. The table lists fewer than 50,000 clones, 90% of them singletons. With regard to this clone: The antigen is not known.

The sequences come from peripheral blood, collected 28 days after the second AZD1222 dose. The J gene is TRBJ1-5, the V gene TRBV18, with 8 bases matching TRBD1. The sequence derives from an adult who received the AZD1222 COVID-19 vaccine. Here the CDR3 DNA reads TGTGCCAGCTCACGAATTGACAGGGGTAATAGCAATCAGCCCCAGCATTTT. As protein: CASSRIDRGNSNQPQHF.